The next 21 T cell receptor beta chains were all read from a single sample in a study of OX40 agonist ivuxolimab in advanced cancers. This table comes from immunoSEQ multiplex PCR, and its TCRdb copy is limited to in-frame clones, with some not included. The table records approximately 40,000 clones, more than 85% of them present only once. Sample: CD4+ or CD8+ T cells sorted from blood, taken in a trial of the OX40 agonist ivuxolimab. The receptors come from an adult with an advanced solid tumor such as melanoma, head and neck, liver or kidney cancer.

The chain recombines TRBV30 with TRBJ2-5; D unclear. The V and J ends lost 2 bases and 0 bases respectively, with 4 bases between them. Germline V gene sequence: CDR1 GTSNPN, CDR2 SVGIG (reference sequence). CDR3 length equals 12 residues. This CDR3 is CAWSYNQETQYF. In nucleotides, the CDR3 is TGTGCCTGGAGTTATAACCAAGAGACCCAGTACTTC.

The chain joins TRBV30 to TRBJ1-2; D not resolved. The CDR3 sequence is 14 residues long. In germline, CDR1 is GTSNPN, CDR2 SVGIG (reference sequence). V lost 4 bases and J 2 bases, leaving 14 bases between the germline ends. CDR3 amino acids: CAWTWGSSNYGYTF. In nucleotides, the CDR3 is TGTGCCTGGACCTGGGGATCCTCCAACTATGGCTACACCTTC.

The chain carries TRBV30 and TRBJ2-7; TRBD1 matches at 7 bases. The germline CDR1 and CDR2 sequences are GTSNPN and SVGIG (reference sequence). The V gene end was trimmed by 2 bases and the J gene end by 6 bases; junction bases not matched to a gene: 10. The CDR3 has 14 residues. The CDR3 region is CAWSQEQGISEQYF. CDR3 bases: TGTGCCTGGAGTCAGGAACAGGGGATCTCCGAGCAGTACTTC.

V is TRBV6-6 and J is TRBJ1-1; unclear D gene. V lost 5 bases and J lost 5, with 12 bases in between. The germline CDR1 and CDR2 sequences are MNHNY and SVGAGI (reference sequence). The CDR3 length is 13 residues. The CDR3 sequence: CASSPTLRTEAFF. CDR3 DNA: TGTGCCAGCAGTCCTACTTTGAGGACTGAAGCTTTCTTT.

The chain recombines TRBV13 with TRBJ2-7, with 7 bases aligning to TRBD1. V gave up 5 bases and J gave up 2 bases; unmatched junction bases: 9. CDR3 size: 15 residues. Germline loops: CDR1 PRHDT, CDR2 FYEKMQ (reference sequence). The CDR3 nucleotides are TGTGCCAGCAGCATCGGGCGGACAGGCACCTACGAGCAGTACTTC. Translating it yields CASSIGRTGTYEQYF.

V is TRBV19 and J is TRBJ1-4, with 10 bases aligning to TRBD1. Unmatched junction bases numbered 8, after V lost 6 bases and J lost 7 bases. Germline V gives CDR1 LNHDA, CDR2 SQIVND (reference sequence). This CDR3 is 15 amino acids long. As DNA, the CDR3 is TGTGCCAGTAGCCACGACAGGGGGCGAGTTGAAAAACTGTTTTTT. Translation gives CASSHDRGRVEKLFF.

V usage is TRBV21-1 and J usage is TRBJ2-5; the listed D gene, TRBD1, was not tested against the DNA. TRBV21-1 is tagged as a pseudogene. The CDR3 spans 17 residues. The CDR3 loop is CASSPGPGQGRGETQYF. DNA for the CDR3: TGTGCCAGCAGCCCGGGCCCGGGACAGGGGAGAGGAGAGACCCAGTACTTC.

The chain recombines TRBV29-1 with TRBJ2-3; D call uncertain. The CDR3 is 10 residues long. V was cut by 6 bases and J by 3 bases, with 4 bases left in between. Germline values: CDR1 SQVTM, CDR2 ANQGSEA. CDR3 protein: CSVETDTQYF. DNA for the CDR3: TGCAGCGTCGAAACAGATACGCAGTATTTT.

As concerns this clone: Other DNA sequences in the same sample also yield this CDR3. This chain links TRBV27 with TRBJ2-7; tentative D call: TRBD2 (7 bases). CDR3 length equals 13 residues. V was shortened by 1 base and J by 6 bases, with 10 bases between the two germline ends. CDR1 MNHEY and CDR2 SMNVEV come from the germline V gene (reference sequence). CDR3 DNA sequence: TGTGCCAGCAGTTTATGGGGGGGCCGCGAGCAGTACTTC. Translation gives CASSLWGGREQYF.

The V gene is TRBV4-2, the J gene TRBJ1-2, with 8 bases lining up with TRBD1. Trimming cost V 0 bases and J 0 bases; bases outside gene matches: 6. The germline V gene encodes CDR1 LGHNA and CDR2 YNFKEQ. The CDR3 consists of 17 residues. The chain's CDR3 is CASSQEGQGAANYGYTF. Here the CDR3 DNA reads TGTGCCAGCAGCCAAGAAGGGCAGGGGGCAGCTAACTATGGCTACACCTTC.

This clone was recorded only once. J is TRBJ1-1 and V is TRBV5-4, with D possibly matching TRBD1 (6 bases). The CDR3 extends over 14 amino acids. V lost 8 bases and J lost 6, with 20 bases in between. Per germline, CDR1 SGHNT and CDR2 YYREEE (reference sequence). CDR3 DNA: TGTGCCAGTACCTTGACAGGCCGGCGTGCTGAAGCTTTCTTT. Translation gives CASTLTGRRAEAFF.

The rearrangement joins TRBV7-3 to TRBJ2-4; D gene unclear. V shed 4 bases and J shed 8 bases, with 12 bases lying between them. The CDR3 is made up of 13 amino acids. Per germline, CDR1 SGHTA and CDR2 FQGTGA. CDR3 sequence reads: CASSSWSGDIQYF. CDR3 in DNA: TGTGCCAGCAGCTCCTGGTCTGGAGACATTCAGTACTTC.

This clone was counted a single time. V and J are TRBV2 and TRBJ2-7; 9 positions agree with TRBD1. V trimming: 4 bases; J trimming: 4 bases; junction bases outside the gene matches: 8. The CDR3 covers 15 residues. Looked up from germline, CDR1 is SNHLY and CDR2 is FYNNEI. The CDR3 bases are TGTGCCAGCAGTGGTTTGGGACAGGGTGTGTACGAGCAGTACTTC. It encodes CASSGLGQGVYEQYF.

The V call is TRBV19, the J call TRBJ1-1; 7 positions match TRBD1. This CDR3 contains 18 residues. The ends lost 0 bases at V and 1 base at J; junction bases unmatched: 11. CDR1 and CDR2 (germline): LNHDA, SQIVND (reference sequence). As DNA, the CDR3 is TGTGCCAGTAGTATAGATCTAGAGACAGGGCCATGGAACACTGAAGCTTTCTTT. This sequence encodes CASSIDLETGPWNTEAFF.

The rearrangement links TRBV4-2 to TRBJ2-2, with D uncertain. CDR1 is LGHNA and CDR2 is YNFKEQ in the germline V gene. The CDR3 runs 17 residues. The V end lost 4 bases, the J end lost 8 bases, and 23 bases lay between the germline ends. The CDR3 region has the DNA TGTGCCAGCAGCCCTCCTCCGCGGAAACCCCCCTTTGGGGAGCTGTTTTTT. As protein: CASSPPPRKPPFGELFF.

The V call is TRBV19, the J call TRBJ1-1; no definite D call. Germline CDR1 is LNHDA and CDR2 is SQIVND (reference sequence). This CDR3 is 15 amino acids long. Trimming took off 5 bases at V and 4 bases at J, with 17 bases between the two ends. The CDR3 nucleotides are TGTGCCAGTAGTGACCCAGAAGGGTTGAGCACTGAAGCTTTCTTT. Encoded protein: CASSDPEGLSTEAFF.

This clone appeared a single time. V and J are TRBV7-8 and TRBJ2-7; D might be TRBD1 (5 bases). Per the germline V gene, CDR1 is SGHVS and CDR2 is FQNEAQ. V was cut by 4 bases and J by 4 bases, with 11 bases left in between. The CDR3 totals 13 residues. CDR3 loop: CASSSTQGYEQYF. The CDR3 coding sequence is TGTGCCAGCAGCTCAACGCAGGGTTACGAGCAGTACTTC.

The chain has TRBV27 and TRBJ2-4; D is perhaps TRBD1 (5 bases). The CDR3 runs 16 residues. V shed 3 bases and J shed 0 bases, with 12 bases lying between them. Germline lookup yields CDR1 MNHEY and CDR2 SMNVEV (reference sequence). CDR3 nucleotide sequence: TGTGCCAGCAGTTTTATTGGGGCCCTAGCCAAAAACATTCAGTACTTC. The encoded protein is CASSFIGALAKNIQYF.

This clone was found once. The chain carries TRBV27 and TRBJ2-1, with 7 nucleotides matching TRBD1. The CDR3 is made up of 15 amino acids. The ends lost 5 bases at V and 1 base at J; junction bases unmatched: 5. Germline values: CDR1 MNHEY, CDR2 SMNVEV (reference sequence). The CDR3 DNA follows: TGTGCCAGCAGTCATCTGACAGGGTCCTACAATGAGCAGTTCTTC. Protein sequence: CASSHLTGSYNEQFF.

This clone has a single count. This rearrangement joins TRBV30 to TRBJ2-1; unclear D gene. Trimming removed 0 bases from V and 6 bases from J, with 9 bases in between. The germline V gene encodes CDR1 GTSNPN and CDR2 SVGIG (reference sequence). This CDR3 has 13 residues. The CDR3 DNA sequence: TGTGCCTGGAGTGTAGCTGTGGGCAATGAGCAGTTCTTC. Its protein product is CAWSVAVGNEQFF. The variable domain in full, completed from reference TRBV30 and TRBJ2-1, reads SQTIHQWPATLVQPVGSPLSLECTVEGTSNPNLYWYRQAAGRGLQLLFYSVGIGQISSEVPQNLSASRPQDRQFILSSKKLLLSDSGFYLCAWSVAVGNEQFFGPGTRLTVL.

The chain couples TRBV6-5 to TRBJ2-1, with 7 bases that match TRBD2. Germline V CDR1 and CDR2: MNHEY, SVGAGI. This CDR3 comprises 15 residues. The V segment lost 0 bases and the J segment 7 bases; nucleotides outside the gene matches: 6. CDR3 sequence reads: CASSYSAGEGNEQFF. The CDR3 nucleotides read TGTGCCAGCAGTTACTCGGCGGGGGAAGGGAATGAGCAGTTCTTC.